This T cell receptor beta chain was sequenced for a study of shared clonotypes between healthy human individuals. Whole-study results and caveats: Against clonotypes common to all four donors, non-shared ones had lower generation probabilities. A handful of donors had around 5% of their naive CD4 clonotypes in common.

For this clone: Its specificity is unknown.

The V and J ends lost 7 bases and 0 bases respectively, with 16 bases between them. The CDR3 spans 15 residues. Here immunoSEQ multiplex PCR was the method, and the copy in TCRdb shows in-frame clones only, minus some. The sample shows millions of clones, roughly 93% of them seen only once. Sequenced input: naive CD4+ T cells from PBMCs. Regarding subset: CD45RA+ positively selected. The rearrangement uses TRBV6-7 and TRBJ2-7; possible D gene TRBD2, 5 bases. TRBV6-7 is an ORF for which the function is uncertain. The sequence derives from a man aged 18 to 29 in good health. Some clones in this sample may be carry-over from other donors' samples. The CDR3 here is CASTASDFCSYEQYF. The CDR3 DNA reads as TGTGCCAGCACCGCATCGGACTTTTGCTCCTACGAGCAGTACTTC.